This paragraph reports one TCR beta chain. Its antigen is as yet unknown. This CDR3 is built from 15 residues. Trimming shortened V by 4 bases and J by 6 bases, and 18 bases separated the two germline ends. Germline V gene lookup returns CDR1 LGHDT and CDR2 YNNKEL (reference sequence). Using its own MiXCR run on the RT-PCR reads, TCRdb lists one record per CDR3 protein. The table has around 480,000 distinct CDR3 sequences, 16% seen once. The entry originates in a study of response to subunit inactivated influenza vaccine. Broader study findings: A suggestion made by the authors is that each seasonal influenza vaccination recruits few new T cells.

The clonotype originates from a man aged 50 to 69 who received an inactivated influenza vaccine. This material consisted of CD4+ T cells sorted from PBMCs, taken less than 30 months after vaccination. This chain connects TRBV3-1 to TRBJ1-1; the D is unclear. This chain's CDR3 is CASSPTGLRASEAFF. DNA for the CDR3: TGTGCCAGCAGCCCAACTGGACTTCGGGCGTCTGAAGCTTTCTTT. The entire variable domain, with the rest obtained from reference TRBV3-1 and TRBJ1-1, is as follows: DTAVSQTPKYLVTQMGNDKSIKCEQNLGHDTMYWYKQDSKKFLKIMFSYNNKELIINETVPNRFSPKSPDKAHLNLHINSLELGDSAVYFCASSPTGLRASEAFFGQGTRLTVV.